The 7 T cell receptor beta chains listed next were all sequenced from one sample in a study of long-term antiretroviral therapy in people with HIV. Investigators performed immunoSEQ version v3.0 at survey level. Profiling relied on immunoSEQ multiplex PCR, and the TCRdb table lists in-frame clones only, not all of them. The sample contains around 26,000 clones, under 80% of which appear only once. Sample: unsorted PBMCs, taken 1.1 years before starting antiretroviral therapy. Every receptor here comes from a woman in her thirties or forties with HIV.

The V gene is TRBV4-1, the J gene TRBJ1-5, with unresolved D. Germline V lookup: CDR1 MGHRA, CDR2 YSYEKL. V lost 0 bases to trimming and J lost 5 bases, with 14 bases between them. The CDR3 covers 16 residues. The CDR3 DNA reads as TGCGCCAGCAGCCAAGATGGGCAGTACGCCGATCAGCCCCAGCATTTT. Its protein product is CASSQDGQYADQPQHF.

The chain joins TRBV29-1 to TRBJ2-6; TRBD1 matches at 7 bases. Germline CDR1 reads SQVTM; CDR2 reads ANQGSEA. The ends lost 3 bases at V and 2 bases at J; junction bases unmatched: 7. This CDR3 is built from 16 residues. The CDR3 bases are TGCAGCGTTGAGGTAGATGGGACAGCTGGGGCCAACGTCCTGACTTTC. Protein product: CSVEVDGTAGANVLTF.

The CDR3 coding sequence is TGCGCCAGCAGCTTATTAAGTAGTCCCGATACGCAGTATTTT. It codes for CASSLLSSPDTQYF. J is TRBJ2-3 and V is TRBV5-1; D is ambiguous. Trimming cost V 2 bases and J 6 bases, with 13 bases left between them. Germline V lookup: CDR1 SGHRS, CDR2 YFSETQ. The CDR3 is 14 residues long. The variable domain in full, completed from reference TRBV5-1 and TRBJ2-3, reads KAGVTQTPRYLIKTRGQQVTLSCSPISGHRSVSWYQQTPGQGLQFLFEYFSETQRNKGNFPGRFSGRQFSNSRSEMNVSTLELGDSALYLCASSLLSSPDTQYFGPGTRLTVL.

The chain is built from TRBV11-3 and TRBJ2-4, with 7 bases aligning to TRBD2. J gave up 4 bases and V 5 bases, and 11 bases lay outside the gene matches. The CDR3 runs to 16 residues. The V gene's germline CDR1 is SGHNT and CDR2 YENEEA. The CDR3 nucleotides read TGTGCCAGCAGCGGCCAGAGTCTGCGGGGGAAAAACATTCAGTACTTC. Encoded protein: CASSGQSLRGKNIQYF.

DNA of the CDR3: TGTGCCAGCAGCCCAGGGACAGCTAACTATGGCTACACCTTC. Its translation is CASSPGTANYGYTF. The chain recombines TRBV5-5 with TRBJ1-2; TRBD1 matches 7 bases. The CDR3 sequence is 14 residues long. The trim removed 4 bases at V and 0 bases at J, leaving 3 bases unmatched. Germline V gene data show CDR1 as SGHKS and CDR2 as YYEKEE (reference sequence). The entire variable domain, with the rest obtained from reference TRBV5-5 and TRBJ1-2, is as follows: DAGVTQSPTHLIKTRGQQVTLRCSPISGHKSVSWYQQVLGQGPQFIFQYYEKEERGRGNFPDRFSARQFPNYSSELNVNALLLGDSALYLCASSPGTANYGYTFGSGTRLTVV.

The chain combines TRBV11-3 with TRBJ2-2; D unresolved. The V end was cut by 0 bases, the J end by 6 bases, with 5 bases between. CDR1 and CDR2 (germline): SGHNT, YENEEA. The CDR3 sequence is 13 residues long. As DNA, the CDR3 is TGTGCCAGCAGCTTAGAAGTAGCCGGGGAGCTGTTTTTT. This gives the protein CASSLEVAGELFF.

The V and J genes are TRBV27 and TRBJ2-1, with 11 bases aligning to TRBD2. With V trimmed by 4 bases and J by 6 bases, 5 bases remained unmatched. This CDR3 spans 15 amino acids. The germline V gene has CDR1 MNHEY and CDR2 SMNVEV (reference sequence). As DNA, the CDR3 is TGTGCCAGCAGTTACGGGACTAGCGGATTCAATGAGCAGTTCTTC. It encodes CASSYGTSGFNEQFF.